Given below is one TCR beta chain in context. Its antigen remains unidentified. The source of the sample is a study of T cell responses to AZD1222 COVID-19 vaccine. Study-level points and caveats: Most donors were white British and more were female, and clonal diversity was possibly underestimated.

Clones were read by immunoSEQ multiplex PCR, and TCRdb kept only the in-frame ones, dropping some. The sample consists of tens of thousands of clones, about 84% of them appearing once. The CDR3 extends over 14 amino acids. Trimming cost V 4 bases and J 6 bases; bases outside gene matches: 5. Germline V gives CDR1 SGHRS, CDR2 YFSETQ. The receptor was isolated from an adult in good health. Source: peripheral blood, taken on day 0 of AZD1222 vaccination. The chain is built from TRBV5-1 and TRBJ2-7; TRBD1 aligns across 12 bases. DNA of the CDR3: TGCGCCAGCAGCGGTGGGACAGGGGGCTTCGAGCAGTACTTC. It translates to CASSGGTGGFEQYF. The full variable domain, its missing parts supplied by reference TRBV5-1 and TRBJ2-7, is KAGVTQTPRYLIKTRGQQVTLSCSPISGHRSVSWYQQTPGQGLQFLFEYFSETQRNKGNFPGRFSGRQFSNSRSEMNVSTLELGDSALYLCASSGGTGGFEQYFGPGTRLTVT.